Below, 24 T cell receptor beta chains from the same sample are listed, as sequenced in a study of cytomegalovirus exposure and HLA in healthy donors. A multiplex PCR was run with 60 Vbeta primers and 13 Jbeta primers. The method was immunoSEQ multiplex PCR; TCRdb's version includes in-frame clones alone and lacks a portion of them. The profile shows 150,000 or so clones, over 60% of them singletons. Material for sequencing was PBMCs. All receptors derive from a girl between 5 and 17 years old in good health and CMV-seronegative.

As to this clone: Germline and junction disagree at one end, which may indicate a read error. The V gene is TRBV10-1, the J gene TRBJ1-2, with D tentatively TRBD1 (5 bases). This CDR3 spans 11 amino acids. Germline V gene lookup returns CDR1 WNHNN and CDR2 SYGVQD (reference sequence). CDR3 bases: TGCGCCAGCAGTGAAAGGGTAGGGGCCCCCTTC. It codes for CASSERVGAPF.

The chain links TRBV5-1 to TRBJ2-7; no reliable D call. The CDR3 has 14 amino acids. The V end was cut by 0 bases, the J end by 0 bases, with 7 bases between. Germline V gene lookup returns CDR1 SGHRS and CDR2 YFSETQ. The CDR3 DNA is TGCGCCAGCAGCTTGGACAGTAGCTCCTACGAGCAGTACTTC. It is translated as CASSLDSSSYEQYF.

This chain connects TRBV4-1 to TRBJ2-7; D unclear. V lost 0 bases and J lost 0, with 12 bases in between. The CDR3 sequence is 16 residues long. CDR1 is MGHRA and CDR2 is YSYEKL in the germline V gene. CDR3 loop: CASSQDTTTLSYEQYF. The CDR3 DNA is TGCGCCAGCAGCCAAGATACCACTACCCTCTCCTACGAGCAGTACTTC.

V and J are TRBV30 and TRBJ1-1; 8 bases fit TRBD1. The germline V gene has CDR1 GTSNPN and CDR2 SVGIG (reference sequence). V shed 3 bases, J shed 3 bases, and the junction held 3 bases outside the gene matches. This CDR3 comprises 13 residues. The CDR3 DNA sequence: TGTGCCTGGAGGTTACAGGGGGACACTGAAGCTTTCTTT. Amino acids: CAWRLQGDTEAFF.

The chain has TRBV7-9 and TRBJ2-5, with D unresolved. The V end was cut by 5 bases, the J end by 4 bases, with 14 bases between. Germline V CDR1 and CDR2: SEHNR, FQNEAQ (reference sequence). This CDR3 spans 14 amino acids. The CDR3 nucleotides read TGTGCCAGCAGCCCAATTGACATGACAGAGACCCAGTACTTC. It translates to CASSPIDMTETQYF.

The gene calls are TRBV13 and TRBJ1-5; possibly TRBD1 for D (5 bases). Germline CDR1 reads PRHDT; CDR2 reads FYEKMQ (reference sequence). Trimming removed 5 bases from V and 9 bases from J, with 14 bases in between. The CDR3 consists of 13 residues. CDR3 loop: CASSGGGQGPQHF. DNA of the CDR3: TGTGCCAGCAGCGGGGGGGGTCAGGGGCCCCAGCATTTT. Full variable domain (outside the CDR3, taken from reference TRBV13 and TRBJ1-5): AAGVIQSPRHLIKEKRETATLKCYPIPRHDTVYWYQQGPGQDPQFLISFYEKMQSDKGSIPDRFSAQQFSDYHSELNMSSLELGDSALYFCASSGGGQGPQHFGDGTRLSIL.

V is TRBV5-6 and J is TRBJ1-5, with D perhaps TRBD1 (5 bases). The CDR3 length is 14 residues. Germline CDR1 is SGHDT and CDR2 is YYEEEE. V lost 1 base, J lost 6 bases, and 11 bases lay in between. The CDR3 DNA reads TGTGCCAGCAGCTTGACGGGGGGGGGTCAGCCCCAGCATTTT. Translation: CASSLTGGGQPQHF.

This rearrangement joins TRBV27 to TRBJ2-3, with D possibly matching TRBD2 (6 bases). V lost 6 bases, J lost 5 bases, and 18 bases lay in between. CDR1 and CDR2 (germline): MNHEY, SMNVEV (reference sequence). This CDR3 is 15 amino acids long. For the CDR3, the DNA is TGTGCCAGCAGCATAGCGGCACACCTGGGAGATACGCAGTATTTT. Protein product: CASSIAAHLGDTQYF.

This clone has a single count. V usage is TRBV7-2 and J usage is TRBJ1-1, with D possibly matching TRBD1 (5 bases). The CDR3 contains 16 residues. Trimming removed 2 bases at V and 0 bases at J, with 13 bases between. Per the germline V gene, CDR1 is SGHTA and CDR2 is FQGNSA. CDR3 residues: CASSLRPAGLNTEAFF. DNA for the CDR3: TGTGCCAGCAGCTTACGGCCGGCAGGGCTGAACACTGAAGCTTTCTTT. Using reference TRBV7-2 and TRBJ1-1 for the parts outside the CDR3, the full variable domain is GAGVSQSPSNKVTEKGKDVELRCDPISGHTALYWYRQSLGQGLEFLIYFQGNSAPDKSGLPSDRFSAERTGGSVSTLTIQRTQQEDSAVYLCASSLRPAGLNTEAFFGQGTRLTVV.

The CDR3 region is CASMGTGRRTTPHTEAFF. CDR3 DNA: TGTGCCAGCATGGGCACAGGCCGCCGAACCACACCTCACACTGAAGCTTTCTTT. This chain joins TRBV2 and TRBJ1-1; TRBD1 is a possible D gene (5 bases). The length of the CDR3 is 18 residues. Deletions cut 7 bases from V and 3 bases from J, with 27 bases between. The germline V gene has CDR1 SNHLY and CDR2 FYNNEI.

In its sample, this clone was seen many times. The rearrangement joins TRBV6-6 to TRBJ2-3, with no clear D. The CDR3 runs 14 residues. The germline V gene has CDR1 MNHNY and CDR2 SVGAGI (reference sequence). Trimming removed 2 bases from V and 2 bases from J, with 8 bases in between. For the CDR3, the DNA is TGTGCCAGCAGTTACGAGATTTTCACAGATACGCAGTATTTT. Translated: CASSYEIFTDTQYF.

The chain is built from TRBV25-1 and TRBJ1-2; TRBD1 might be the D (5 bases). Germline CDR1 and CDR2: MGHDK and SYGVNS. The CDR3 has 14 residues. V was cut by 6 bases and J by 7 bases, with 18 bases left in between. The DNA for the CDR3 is TGTGCCAGCAGGAAAGGGGAGGTCCTGGGTGGCTACACCTTC. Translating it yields CASRKGEVLGGYTF.

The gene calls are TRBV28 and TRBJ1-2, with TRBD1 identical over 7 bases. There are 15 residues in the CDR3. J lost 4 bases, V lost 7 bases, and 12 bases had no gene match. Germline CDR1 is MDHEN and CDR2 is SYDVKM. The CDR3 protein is CASIRRQGEVYGYTF. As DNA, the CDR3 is TGTGCCAGCATACGCCGCCAGGGGGAAGTCTATGGCTACACCTTC.

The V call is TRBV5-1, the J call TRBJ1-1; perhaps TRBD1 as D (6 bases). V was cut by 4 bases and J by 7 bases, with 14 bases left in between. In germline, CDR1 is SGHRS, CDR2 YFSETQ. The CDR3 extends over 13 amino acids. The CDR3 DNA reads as TGCGCCAGCAGCCGCGAGGGGGAAGGTGAAGCTTTCTTT. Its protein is CASSREGEGEAFF.

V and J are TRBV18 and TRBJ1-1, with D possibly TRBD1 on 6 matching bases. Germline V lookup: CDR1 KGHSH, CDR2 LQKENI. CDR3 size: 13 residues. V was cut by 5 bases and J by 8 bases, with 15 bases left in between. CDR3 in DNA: TGTGCCAGCTCAACACGGGAGGGGGGCGAAGCTTTCTTT. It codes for CASSTREGGEAFF.

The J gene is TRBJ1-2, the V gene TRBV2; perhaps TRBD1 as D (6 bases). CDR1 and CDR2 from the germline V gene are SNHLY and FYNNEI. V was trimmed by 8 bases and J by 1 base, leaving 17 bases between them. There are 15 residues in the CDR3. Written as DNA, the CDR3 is TGTGCCAGCCTAGGTTTGACAGGAATTAACTATGGCTACACCTTC. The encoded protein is CASLGLTGINYGYTF.

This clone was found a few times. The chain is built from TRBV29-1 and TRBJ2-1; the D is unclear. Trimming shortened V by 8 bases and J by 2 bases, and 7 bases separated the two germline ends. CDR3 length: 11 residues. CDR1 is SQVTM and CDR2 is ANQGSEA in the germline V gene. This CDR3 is CSYGAYNEQFF. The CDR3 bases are TGCAGCTACGGAGCCTACAATGAGCAGTTCTTC.

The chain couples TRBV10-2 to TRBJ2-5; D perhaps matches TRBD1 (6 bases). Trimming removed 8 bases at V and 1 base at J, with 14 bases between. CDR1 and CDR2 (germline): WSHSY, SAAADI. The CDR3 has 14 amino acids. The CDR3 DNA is TGCGCCAGCTCGGACAGCGCCGGCCAAGAGACCCAGTACTTC. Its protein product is CASSDSAGQETQYF.

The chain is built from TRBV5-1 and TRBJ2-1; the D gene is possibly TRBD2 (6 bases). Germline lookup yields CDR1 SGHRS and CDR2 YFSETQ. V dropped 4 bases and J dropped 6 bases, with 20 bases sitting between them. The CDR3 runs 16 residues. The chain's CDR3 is CASSPGGGGLSNEQFF. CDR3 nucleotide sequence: TGCGCCAGCAGCCCTGGTGGAGGAGGGCTTAGCAATGAGCAGTTCTTC.

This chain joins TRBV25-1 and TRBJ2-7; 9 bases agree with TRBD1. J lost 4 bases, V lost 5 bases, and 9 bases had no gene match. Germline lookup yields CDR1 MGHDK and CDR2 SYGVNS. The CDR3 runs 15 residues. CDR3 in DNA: TGTGCCAGCAGTTCCCAGGGACAGGGCAGTTACGAGCAGTACTTC. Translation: CASSSQGQGSYEQYF.

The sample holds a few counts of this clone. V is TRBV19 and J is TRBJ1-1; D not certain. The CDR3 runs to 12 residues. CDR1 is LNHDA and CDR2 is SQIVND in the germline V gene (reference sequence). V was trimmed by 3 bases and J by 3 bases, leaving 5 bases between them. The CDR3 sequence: CASSILDTEAFF. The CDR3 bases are TGTGCCAGTAGTATTCTAGACACTGAAGCTTTCTTT.

CDR3 bases: TGTGCCAGCAGTATCAGGGCTGGCGAAAAACTGTTTTTT. Protein sequence: CASSIRAGEKLFF. The chain employs TRBV6-1 and TRBJ1-4; possible D gene TRBD1, 5 bases. V lost 5 bases and J 8 bases, leaving 12 bases between the germline ends. The CDR3 extends over 13 amino acids. The germline V gene encodes CDR1 MNHNS and CDR2 SASEGT.

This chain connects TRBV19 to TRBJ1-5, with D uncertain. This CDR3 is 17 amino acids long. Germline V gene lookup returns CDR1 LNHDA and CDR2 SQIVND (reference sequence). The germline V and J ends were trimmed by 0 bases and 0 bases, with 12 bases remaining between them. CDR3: CASSIDRQTYSNQPQHF. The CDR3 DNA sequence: TGTGCCAGTAGTATAGATCGGCAGACTTATAGCAATCAGCCCCAGCATTTT.

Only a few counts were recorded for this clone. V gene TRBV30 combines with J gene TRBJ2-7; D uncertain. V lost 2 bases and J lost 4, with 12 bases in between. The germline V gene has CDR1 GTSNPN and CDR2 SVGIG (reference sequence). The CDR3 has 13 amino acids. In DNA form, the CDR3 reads TGTGCCTGGAGTCTCCTCGGTAGATACGAGCAGTACTTC. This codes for CAWSLLGRYEQYF.